The present T cell receptor beta chain was sequenced within a study of CD8 T cells in ankylosing spondylitis. Germline V gives CDR1 MNHEY, CDR2 SMNVEV (reference sequence). J gave up 4 bases and V 2 bases, and 8 bases lay outside the gene matches. CDR3 length: 18 amino acids. This clonotype was counted at least ten times. Its target is not known. TCRdb reprocessed the 5' RACE reads with MiXCR, giving one entry per CDR3 protein. The sample holds approximately 150,000 distinct CDR3 sequences; approximately 32% are singletons and the top ten take around 6.2%. Study-wide results and caveats: Clones linked to disease were reported to show significant enrichment in matched ankylosing spondylitis synovial fluid. A TCR beta motif of several highly homologous variants appeared characteristic of ankylosing spondylitis blood.

This TCR was recovered from a male donor with ankylosing spondylitis. This chain connects TRBV27 to TRBJ2-3, with 14 bases matching TRBD2. Sequencing used synovial fluid, either unsorted or a sorted T cell fraction (not recorded which). CDR3 in amino acids: CASSLRGTSGSPPDTQYF. CDR3 bases: TGTGCCAGCAGTTTAAGGGGGACTAGCGGGAGCCCCCCAGATACGCAGTATTTT.